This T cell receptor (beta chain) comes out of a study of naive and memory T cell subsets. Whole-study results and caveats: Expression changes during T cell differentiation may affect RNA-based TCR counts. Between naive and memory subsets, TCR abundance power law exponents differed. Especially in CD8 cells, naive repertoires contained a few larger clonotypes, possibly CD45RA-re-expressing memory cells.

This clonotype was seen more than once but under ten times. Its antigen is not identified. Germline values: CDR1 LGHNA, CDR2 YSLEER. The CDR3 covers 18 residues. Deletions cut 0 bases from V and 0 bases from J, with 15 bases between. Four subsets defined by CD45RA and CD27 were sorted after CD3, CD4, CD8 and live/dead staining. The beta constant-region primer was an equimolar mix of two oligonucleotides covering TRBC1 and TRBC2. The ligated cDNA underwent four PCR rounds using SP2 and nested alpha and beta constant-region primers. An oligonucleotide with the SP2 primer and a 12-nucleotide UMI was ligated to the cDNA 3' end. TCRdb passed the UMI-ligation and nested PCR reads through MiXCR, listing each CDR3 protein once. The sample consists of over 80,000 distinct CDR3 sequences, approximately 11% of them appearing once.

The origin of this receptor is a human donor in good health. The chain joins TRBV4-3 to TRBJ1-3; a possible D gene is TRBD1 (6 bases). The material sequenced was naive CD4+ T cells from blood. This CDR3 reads CASSQDFARDISGNTIYF. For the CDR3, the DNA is TGCGCCAGCAGCCAAGATTTTGCAAGGGACATCTCTGGAAACACCATATATTTT.